The rows below give T cell receptor beta chains drawn from one sample of a study of CD8+ T cells in alopecia areata. Using immunoSEQ multiplex PCR, the repertoire was profiled, and TCRdb retains in-frame clones only, with some absent. The data hold hundreds of thousands of clones, with about three fifths observed a single time. The starting material was CD4+ T cells sorted from blood, obtained around week 52, from a patient treated with tofacitinib. The receptors here all came from a human donor with alopecia areata. Both conserved end residues are trimmed from each CDR3. The order of the fields is J gene, V gene, CDR3 protein.

TRBJ2-1 | TRBV18 | ASSPGRISYNEQF
TRBJ1-6 | TRBV5-1 | ASSLAERKNNSPLH
TRBJ2-1 | TRBV29-1 | SVVPGTHEQF
TRBJ2-5 | TRBV15 | ATSVDRYQETQY
TRBJ2-2 | TRBV10-3 | AISDGGTNTGELF
TRBJ2-3 | TRBV6-5 | ASSRRGRDTQY
TRBJ1-2 | TRBV13 | ASSLPGIGGYT
TRBJ2-5 | TRBV29-1 | SVHSGETQY
TRBJ2-5 | TRBV29-1 | SVGRMLQETQY
TRBJ1-5 | TRBV7-2 | ASSLVGRHNQPQH
TRBJ1-2 | TRBV2 | ASSESTYYGYT
TRBJ2-1 | TRBV2 | ASSIGTGSYNEQF
TRBJ1-1 | TRBV19 | ASSMNTEAF
TRBJ1-1 | TRBV30 | AWSGNRGTEAF
TRBJ2-5 | TRBV29-1 | SVEREQGWQY
TRBJ2-7 | TRBV7-9 | ASSLAVKEQY
TRBJ1-1 | TRBV4-2 | ASSSGGNTEAF
TRBJ1-4 | TRBV30 | AWSDRGREKLF
TRBJ2-4 | TRBV30 | AWSTGTLAKNIQY
TRBJ2-1 | TRBV19 | ASQGQNNEQF
TRBJ2-2 | TRBV6-5 | ASREGAGPGELF
TRBJ2-1 | TRBV5-1 | ASSLEGPPYNEQF
TRBJ2-2 | TRBV25-1 | ASRNSLIRNTGELF
TRBJ2-5 | TRBV7-9 | ASSHQETQY
TRBJ1-5 | TRBV6-6 | ASSYRRDVGHQPQH
TRBJ2-3 | TRBV11-3 | ASSPAGSQADTQY
TRBJ2-5 | TRBV6-5 | ASSQDYQETQY
TRBJ1-1 | TRBV29-1 | SASRDRVGEAF
TRBJ1-1 | TRBV11-2 | ASSLALWNTEAF
TRBJ2-6 | TRBV5-1 | ASSLVPGVGANVLT
TRBJ2-1 | TRBV2 | ASSEVPFVAGRF
TRBJ1-1 | TRBV29-1 | SVGRVEAF
TRBJ1-1 | TRBV25-1 | ASSEGTGRTEAF
TRBJ1-1 | TRBV5-4 | ASSLERGRNTEAF
TRBJ2-2 | TRBV6-1 | ASSGLANTGELF
TRBJ1-2 | TRBV30 | AWSGRAVMGGYT
TRBJ2-1 | TRBV9 | ASSAGLPNQQF
TRBJ1-1 | TRBV4-1 | ASSQVSRNTEAF
TRBJ2-7 | TRBV30 | AWSVRSSYEQY
TRBJ2-3 | TRBV5-4 | ASSDGGVDITDTQY
TRBJ2-7 | TRBV29-1 | SVSPRTGTYEQY
TRBJ2-2 | TRBV7-8 | ASSPGKGPPGELF
TRBJ2-3 | TRBV30 | AWRGDRADTQY
TRBJ2-3 | TRBV2 | ASRITAGGSTDTQY
TRBJ2-1 | TRBV5-1 | ASSYDGISYNEQF
TRBJ1-3 | TRBV30 | AWSDSSGNTIY
TRBJ1-1 | TRBV29-1 | SANIGFHGNTEAF
TRBJ2-3 | TRBV30 | AWSAILITQY
TRBJ1-2 | TRBV5-1 | ASGSRESNYGYT
TRBJ1-2 | TRBV10-3 | AISELDRGLGYT
TRBJ2-2 | TRBV9 | ASSVVTGELF
TRBJ2-7 | TRBV6-1 | ASTLPGTGQQY
TRBJ1-3 | TRBV23-1 | ASTRDLGNTIY
TRBJ1-1 | TRBV29-1 | SSHHGGNTEAF
TRBJ1-4 | TRBV7-2 | ASSPGQGSEKLF
TRBJ1-1 | TRBV6-5 | ASSYEDMNTEAF
TRBJ1-2 | TRBV25-1 | ASSGRQQNYGYT
TRBJ1-6 | TRBV9 | ASSGRGLSSPLH